This T cell receptor beta chain was identified during a study of blood T cell repertoires in COVID-19. Looked up from germline, CDR1 is MDHEN and CDR2 is SYDVKM. The J segment lost 4 bases and the V segment lost 7 bases, leaving 4 bases of the junction unmatched. The CDR3 runs to 13 residues. Using immunoSEQ multiplex PCR, the repertoire was profiled, and TCRdb retains in-frame clones only, with some absent. The data hold about 200,000 clones, with roughly 86% observed a single time. The chain joins TRBV28 to TRBJ2-5, with 9 bases that match TRBD2. The sequence derives from a man aged 40-55 years with acute COVID-19. The sample consisted of PBMCs or T cells enriched from blood (not recorded which). The CDR3 region is CASTETSGETQYF. The CDR3 nucleotides are TGTGCCAGCACCGAGACTAGCGGAGAGACCCAGTACTTC.